This T cell receptor beta chain derives from a study of CD8 T cells in Susac syndrome. cDNA came from around 0.5 to 1 ug RNA primed by random hexamers. TCRdb used MiXCR to reprocess the immunoSEQ multiplex PCR reads, holding one entry per CDR3 protein. The data show about 140,000 distinct CDR3 sequences, with about 95% seen just once and 0.14% held by the top ten. Patients with Susac syndrome fulfilled recently defined diagnostic criteria for definite or probable disease. V was clipped by 5 bases and J by 9 bases, with 29 bases between them. The CDR3 loop spans 18 amino acids. Germline V gene lookup returns CDR1 SGHTA and CDR2 FQGNSA.

This TCR came from a human donor with Susac syndrome. The sample consisted of CD4+ T cells from PBMCs. The chain carries TRBV7-2 and TRBJ1-3; D might be TRBD1 (6 bases). CDR3 residues: CASSVVGGQGSIPGTIYF. The CDR3 DNA sequence: TGTGCCAGCAGCGTGGTGGGGGGGCAGGGTAGTATTCCGGGCACCATATATTTT.